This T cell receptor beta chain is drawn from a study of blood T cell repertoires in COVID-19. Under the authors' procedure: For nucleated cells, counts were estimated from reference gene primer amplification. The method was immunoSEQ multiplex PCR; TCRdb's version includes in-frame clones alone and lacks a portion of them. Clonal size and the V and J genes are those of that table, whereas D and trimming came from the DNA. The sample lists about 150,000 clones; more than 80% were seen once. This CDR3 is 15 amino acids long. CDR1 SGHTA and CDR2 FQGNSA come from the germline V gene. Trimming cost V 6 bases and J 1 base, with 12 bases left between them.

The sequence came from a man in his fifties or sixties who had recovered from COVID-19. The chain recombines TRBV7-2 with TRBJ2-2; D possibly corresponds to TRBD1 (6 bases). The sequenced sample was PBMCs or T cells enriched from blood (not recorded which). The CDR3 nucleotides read TGTGCCAGCAGGGCTAAGGGACAGAACACCGGGGAGCTGTTTTTT. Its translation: CASRAKGQNTGELFF.